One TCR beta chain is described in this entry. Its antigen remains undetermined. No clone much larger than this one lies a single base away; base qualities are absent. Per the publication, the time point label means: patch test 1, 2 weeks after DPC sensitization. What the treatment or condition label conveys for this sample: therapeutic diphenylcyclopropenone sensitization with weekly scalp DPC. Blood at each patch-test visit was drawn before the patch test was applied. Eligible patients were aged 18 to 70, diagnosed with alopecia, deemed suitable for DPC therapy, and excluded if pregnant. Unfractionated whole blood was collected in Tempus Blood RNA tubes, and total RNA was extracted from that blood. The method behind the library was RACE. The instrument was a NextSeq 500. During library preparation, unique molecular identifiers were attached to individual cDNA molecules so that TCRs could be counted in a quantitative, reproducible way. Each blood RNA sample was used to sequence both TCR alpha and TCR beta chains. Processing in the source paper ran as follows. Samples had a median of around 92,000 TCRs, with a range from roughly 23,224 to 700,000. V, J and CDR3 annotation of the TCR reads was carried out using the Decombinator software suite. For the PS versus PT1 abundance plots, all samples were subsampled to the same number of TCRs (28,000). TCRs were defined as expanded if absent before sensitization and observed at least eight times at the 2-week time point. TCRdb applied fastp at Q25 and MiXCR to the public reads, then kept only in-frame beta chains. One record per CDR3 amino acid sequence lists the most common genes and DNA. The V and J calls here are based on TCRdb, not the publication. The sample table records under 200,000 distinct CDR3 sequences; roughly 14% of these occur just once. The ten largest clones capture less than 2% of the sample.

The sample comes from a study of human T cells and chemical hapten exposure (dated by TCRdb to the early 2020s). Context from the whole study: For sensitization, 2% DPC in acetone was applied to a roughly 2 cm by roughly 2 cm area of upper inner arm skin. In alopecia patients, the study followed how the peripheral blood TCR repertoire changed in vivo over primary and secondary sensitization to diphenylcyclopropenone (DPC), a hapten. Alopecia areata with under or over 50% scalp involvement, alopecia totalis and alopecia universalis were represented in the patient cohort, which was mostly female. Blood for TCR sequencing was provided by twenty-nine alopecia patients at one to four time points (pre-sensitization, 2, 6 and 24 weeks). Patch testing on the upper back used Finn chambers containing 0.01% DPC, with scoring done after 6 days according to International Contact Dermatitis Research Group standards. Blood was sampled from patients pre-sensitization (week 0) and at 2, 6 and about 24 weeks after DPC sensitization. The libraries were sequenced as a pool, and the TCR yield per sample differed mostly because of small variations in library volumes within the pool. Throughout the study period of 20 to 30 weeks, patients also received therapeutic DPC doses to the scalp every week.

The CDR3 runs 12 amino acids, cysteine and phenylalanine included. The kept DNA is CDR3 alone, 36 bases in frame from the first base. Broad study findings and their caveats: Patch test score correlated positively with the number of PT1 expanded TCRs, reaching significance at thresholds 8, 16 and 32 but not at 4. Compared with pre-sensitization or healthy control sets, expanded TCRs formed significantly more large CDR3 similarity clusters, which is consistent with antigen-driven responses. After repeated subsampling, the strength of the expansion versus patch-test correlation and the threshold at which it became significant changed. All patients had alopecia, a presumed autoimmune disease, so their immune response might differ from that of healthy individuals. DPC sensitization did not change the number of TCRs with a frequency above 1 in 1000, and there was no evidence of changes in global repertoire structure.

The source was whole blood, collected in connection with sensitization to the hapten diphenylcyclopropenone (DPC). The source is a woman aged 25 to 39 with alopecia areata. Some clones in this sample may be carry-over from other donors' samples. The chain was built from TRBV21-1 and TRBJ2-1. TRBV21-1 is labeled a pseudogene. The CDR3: CASSLRHNEQFF. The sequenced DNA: TGTGCCAGCAGCCTACGCCACAATGAGCAGTTCTTC.